This T cell receptor (beta chain) came from a study of shared clonotypes between healthy human individuals. Points from the study as a whole: The study generally estimated greater richness for naive than memory subsets. Sampling covered blood only; tissue repertoires likely differ.

Naive CD8 cells, CD45RO-negative and positively selected for CCR7, excluded terminally differentiated effector memory CD45RA+ cells. In its sample, this clone was seen once. The target antigen is unknown. Generated by immunoSEQ multiplex PCR, the TCRdb table keeps only in-frame clones and is missing some. The data contain hundreds of thousands of clones, roughly 96% of them singletons. The germline V gene encodes CDR1 MNHEY and CDR2 SMNVEV (reference sequence). V lost 5 bases, J lost 5 bases, and 2 bases stayed unmatched. The CDR3 runs to 13 residues. The TCR comes from a woman in her twenties or thirties in good health. The sequenced sample was naive CD8+ T cells sorted from blood. J is TRBJ1-2 and V is TRBV27; 10 bases fit TRBD1. CDR3 protein: CASSRDRGYGYTF. The DNA for the CDR3 is TGTGCCAGCAGTCGGGACAGGGGATATGGCTACACCTTC.